The sequence of this T cell receptor beta chain was determined in a study of breast tumors, draining lymph nodes, adjacent tissues. Study outcomes and limitations: Data only fit, rather than demonstrated, lymph node origin of most tumor T cells. Tumor TCR diversity was below lymph nodes but above nontumor tissue. Data fit most tumor T cells coming from lymph node, expanding in tumor.

The lymph nodes were axillary draining lymph nodes from breast cancer patients. Each CDR3 protein is one row after TCRdb ran MiXCR on the multiplex PCR reads. The table shows about 180,000 distinct CDR3 sequences, with 33% occurring only once. About this clonotype itself: Its antigen is unidentified.

Trimming cost V 4 bases and J 8 bases, with 11 bases left between them. The germline gives CDR1 SGHAT, CDR2 FQDESV (reference sequence). This CDR3 is 13 amino acids long. The sample taken for sequencing was axillary lymph node tissue. The sequence was collected from a female donor with breast cancer. Some clones in this sample may be carry-over from other donors' samples. This chain joins TRBV11-1 and TRBJ1-4; perhaps TRBD1 as D (5 bases). The CDR3 protein is CASSWQGLEKLFF. In DNA form, the CDR3 reads TGTGCCAGCAGCTGGCAGGGACTGGAAAAACTGTTTTTT.